This note documents a single TCR beta chain sequence. The entry originates in a study of blood T cell repertoires in COVID-19. About the study: In each case, the material was cDNA or gDNA derived from T cells, B-cell-depleted T cells, or PBMCs.

In the original workflow: Amplified reference gene primers provided the basis for estimating nucleated cell counts. Using immunoSEQ multiplex PCR, the repertoire was profiled, and TCRdb retains in-frame clones only, with some absent. That table furnishes V, J and clone size, whereas the DNA furnished D and trimming. The sample contains tens of thousands of clones, just over 85% of which appear only once. What was sequenced was peripheral blood. The receptor was derived from a woman aged 70 to 79 with acute or convalescent COVID-19.

CDR3 loop: CASSYSNLHSTEAFF. The CDR3 bases are TGTGCCAGCAGTTACTCGAATCTTCACAGCACTGAAGCTTTCTTT. The V and J genes are TRBV6-2 or TRBV6-3 and TRBJ1-1; D gene ambiguous. Germline assignment: CDR1 MNHEY and CDR2 SVGEGT. The CDR3 has 15 residues. Trimming shortened V by 0 bases and J by 4 bases, and 12 bases separated the two germline ends.